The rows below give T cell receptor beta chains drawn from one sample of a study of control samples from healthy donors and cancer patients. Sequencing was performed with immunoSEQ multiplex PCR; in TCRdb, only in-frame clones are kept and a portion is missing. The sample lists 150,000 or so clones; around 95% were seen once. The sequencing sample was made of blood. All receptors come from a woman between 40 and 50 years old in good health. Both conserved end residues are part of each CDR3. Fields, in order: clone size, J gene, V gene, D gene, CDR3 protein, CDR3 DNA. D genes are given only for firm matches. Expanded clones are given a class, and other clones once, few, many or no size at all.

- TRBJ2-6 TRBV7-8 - CASSPRQIKSSGANVLTF TGTGCCAGCAGCCCAAGACAGATTAAGAGCTCTGGGGCCAACGTCCTGACTTTC
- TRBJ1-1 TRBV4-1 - CASSRNLGHFEAFF TGCGCCAGCAGCCGAAACTTGGGACACTTTGAAGCTTTCTTT
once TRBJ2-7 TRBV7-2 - CASSFKGGISYEQYF TGTGCCAGCAGCTTTAAGGGGGGCATCTCCTACGAGCAGTACTTC
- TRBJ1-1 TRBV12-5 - CASGLGGFGEAFF TGTGCTAGTGGTTTGGGGGGGTTTGGTGAAGCTTTCTTT
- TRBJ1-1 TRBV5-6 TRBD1 CASSRTGTYVAGAFF TGTGCCAGCAGCCGGACAGGGACGTACGTCGCTGGAGCTTTCTTT
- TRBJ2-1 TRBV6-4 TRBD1 CASSLGTGVARQFF TGTGCCAGCAGCCTAGGGACAGGTGTCGCGAGGCAGTTCTTC
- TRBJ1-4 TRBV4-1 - CASSQKPWTYGDEKLFF TGCGCCAGCAGCCAGAAACCCTGGACTTACGGGGATGAAAAACTGTTTTTT
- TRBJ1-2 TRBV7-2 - CASNEGGARVGYTF TGTGCCAGCAACGAAGGGGGGGCACGGGTTGGCTACACCTTC
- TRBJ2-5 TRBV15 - CATSRDLDGTGKETQYF TGTGCCACCAGCAGAGATCTGGATGGGACGGGGAAAGAGACCCAGTACTTC
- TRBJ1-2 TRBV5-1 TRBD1 CASGGDRGAGYGYTF TGCGCCAGCGGGGGCGACAGGGGGGCCGGCTATGGCTACACCTTC